These 4 T cell receptor beta chains were sequenced from one sample in a study of cytomegalovirus exposure and HLA in healthy donors. Measured with immunoSEQ multiplex PCR; TCRdb has only the in-frame clones, and not every one. The data hold roughly 200,000 clones, with about 89% observed a single time. Sequencing was performed on PBMCs. These receptors all come from a man under 40 in good health and CMV-seropositive.

This chain uses TRBV4-3 with TRBJ2-7; TRBD2 is a possible D gene (6 bases). With 2 bases removed from V and 3 bases from J, the gap between germline ends came to 14 bases. Germline CDR1 and CDR2: LGHNA and YSLEER. This CDR3 is 15 amino acids long. The CDR3 nucleotides are TGCGCCAGCAGCCAACTACCCATGGAGGGCTACGAGCAGTACTTC. It yields the protein CASSQLPMEGYEQYF.

For this clone: Other DNA sequences within the sample encode an identical CDR3. As DNA, the CDR3 is TGTGCCAGCGGCATCCTAGGGAATGAGCAGTTCTTC. Translated: CASGILGNEQFF. This chain links TRBV25-1 with TRBJ2-1; D ambiguous. This CDR3 is 12 amino acids long. The germline gives CDR1 MGHDK, CDR2 SYGVNS. V was cut by 8 bases and J by 7 bases, with 12 bases left in between.

This chain links TRBV5-1 with TRBJ1-1, with 7 bases fitting TRBD1. The V gene's germline CDR1 is SGHRS and CDR2 YFSETQ. Trimming removed 4 bases from V and 4 bases from J; junction bases left unmatched: 7. The CDR3 has 14 residues. The CDR3 is CASSATGVGTEAFF. CDR3 nucleotides: TGCGCCAGCAGCGCCACAGGGGTAGGCACTGAAGCTTTCTTT.

The chain employs TRBV7-9 and TRBJ2-2; D may be TRBD1 (5 bases). CDR3 length equals 15 residues. V gave up 3 bases and J gave up 0 bases, with 8 bases separating them. Per germline, CDR1 SEHNR and CDR2 FQNEAQ (reference sequence). CDR3 sequence: CASSLPGTNTGELFF. The CDR3 nucleotides read TGTGCCAGCAGCTTGCCAGGGACGAACACCGGGGAGCTGTTTTTT.